This record concerns one TCR beta chain sequence. Its antigen is currently unknown. This entry is derived from a study of blood T cells in healthy people across ages. The CDR3 spans 16 residues. V was trimmed by 5 bases and J by 2 bases, leaving 15 bases between them. Findings of the study overall: The study regarded diversity estimates from one million T cells as underestimates.

It was with a sample-barcoded 5' primer and a J-beta primer mix that a second PCR of about 6 to 11 cycles was run. MiXCR was run by TCRdb on the 5' RACE reads, yielding one entry per CDR3 protein. The data show about 1.5 million distinct CDR3 sequences, 42% seen once. The sequenced sample consisted of blood. This clonotype was obtained from a woman aged 18-30 years in good health. This chain connects TRBV12-3 or TRBV12-4 to TRBJ2-2, with D unresolved. The CDR3 DNA reads TGTGCCAGCAGTCCACCCCCGGGCCACAACACCGGGGAGCTGTTTTTT. It codes for CASSPPPGHNTGELFF.